This passage covers 30 T cell receptor beta chains from one sample sequenced in a study of blood T cells in healthy people across ages. Combining a sample-barcoded 5' primer with a J-beta primer mix, a second PCR ran for about 7 to 12 cycles. TCRdb reprocessed the 5' RACE reads via MiXCR and lists one record per CDR3 protein. This sample has about 680,000 distinct CDR3 sequences, with 45% to 50% found just once. The specimen was blood. All receptors derive from a woman in her fifties or sixties in good health.

The CDR3 coding sequence is TGTGCCAGCAGCTCCCTGGCGGCAGATACGCAGTATTTT. Protein sequence: CASSSLAADTQYF. This rearrangement joins TRBV7-7 to TRBJ2-3; no clear D gene. Trimming shortened V by 4 bases and J by 4 bases, and 9 bases separated the two germline ends. The V gene's germline CDR1 is SSHAT and CDR2 FNYEAQ (reference sequence). The CDR3 totals 13 residues. Using reference TRBV7-7 and TRBJ2-3 for the parts outside the CDR3, the full variable domain is GAGVSQSPRYKVTKRGQDVTLRCDPISSHATLYWYQQALGQGPEFLTYFNYEAQPDKSGLPSDRFSAERPEGSISTLTIQRTEQRDSAMYRCASSSLAADTQYFGPGTRLTVL.

The chain carries TRBV7-3 and TRBJ2-5, with 13 nucleotides matching TRBD2. Germline V CDR1 and CDR2: SGHTA, FQGTGA. The CDR3 length is 15 residues. V lost 5 bases, J lost 11 bases, and 11 bases stayed unmatched. This CDR3 is CASSPRLAGGAEQYF. DNA for the CDR3: TGTGCCAGCAGCCCCAGACTAGCGGGAGGTGCTGAGCAGTACTTC.

This clonotype was observed a handful of times. The chain combines TRBV27 with TRBJ1-1; possible D gene TRBD1, 6 bases. From germline, CDR1 is MNHEY and CDR2 SMNVEV (reference sequence). There are 15 residues in the CDR3. The V and J ends lost 8 bases and 5 bases respectively, with 21 bases between them. The DNA for the CDR3 is TGTGCCAGCTACGGAGCCGGGGCAGGGGATACTGAAGCTTTCTTT. Translated: CASYGAGAGDTEAFF.

This clonotype was detected many times. This CDR3 is CSVVIPPNQPQHF. The CDR3 DNA is TGCAGCGTTGTAATCCCCCCGAATCAGCCCCAGCATTTT. The J gene is TRBJ1-5, the V gene TRBV29-1; D is unresolved. Deletions cut 4 bases from V and 4 bases from J, with 11 bases between. The germline gives CDR1 SQVTM, CDR2 ANQGSEA. This CDR3 comprises 13 residues.

This chain connects TRBV12-3 or TRBV12-4 to TRBJ2-5; D is unresolved. V was trimmed by 3 bases and J by 5 bases, leaving 13 bases between them. The CDR3 consists of 14 residues. The CDR3 spells CASSFALGPETQYF. In DNA, the CDR3 is TGTGCCAGCAGTTTCGCACTCGGCCCCGAGACCCAGTACTTC.

The chain has TRBV20-1 and TRBJ1-2; TRBD1 matches 10 bases. V dropped 3 bases and J dropped 2; count of bases not matched to a gene: 12. CDR3 length: 17 amino acids. Germline CDR1 and CDR2: DFQATT and SNEGSKA (reference sequence). DNA for the CDR3: TGCAGTGCTAGCGATGCCGGGACAGGGGCCTCCAACTATGGCTACACCTTC. It is translated as CSASDAGTGASNYGYTF.

The V gene is TRBV14, the J gene TRBJ2-1; D call uncertain. This CDR3 contains 15 residues. Germline CDR1 is SGHDN and CDR2 is FVKESK. Trimming stripped 8 bases from V and 5 bases from J, with 19 bases between. CDR3 sequence: CASGTSLHANNEQFF. The CDR3 DNA sequence: TGTGCCAGCGGCACGTCCCTACACGCAAACAATGAGCAGTTCTTC.

At least ten counts were recorded for this clonotype. A read error may explain this, as a much larger clone is one base away. The gene calls are TRBV15 and TRBJ2-5; 8 bases are a match to TRBD1. The CDR3 is 14 amino acids. Trimming cost V 2 bases and J 11 bases; bases outside gene matches: 10. CDR1 and CDR2 from the germline V gene are LNHNV and YYDKDF (reference sequence). The CDR3 nucleotides are TGTGCCACCAGCAGACAGGGGGCACGTACAGAGCAGTACTTC. This codes for CATSRQGARTEQYF.

A few counts support this clonotype. CDR3 bases: TGCAGTGCTAGAGTGGTGGGGGCGTTGCATGGCTACACCTTC. Translating it yields CSARVVGALHGYTF. V and J are TRBV20-1 and TRBJ1-2, with D perhaps TRBD1 (6 bases). Germline assignment: CDR1 DFQATT and CDR2 SNEGSKA (reference sequence). V shed 1 base and J shed 6 bases, with 15 bases lying between them. The CDR3 runs 14 residues.

The chain employs TRBV6-1 and TRBJ2-7, with 7 bases that match TRBD2. CDR3 length: 15 amino acids. The V segment lost 8 bases and the J segment 3 bases; nucleotides outside the gene matches: 13. Germline-derived CDR1 and CDR2 are MNHNS and SASEGT. CDR3 bases: TGTGCCAGCTTACCGTGGCGGGAGCCTCTCTACGAGCAGTACTTC. This encodes CASLPWREPLYEQYF.

This clonotype turned up a few times. The chain links TRBV7-2 to TRBJ2-5; TRBD2 matches at 10 bases. The ends lost 4 bases at V and 5 bases at J; junction bases unmatched: 7. Germline CDR1 is SGHTA and CDR2 is FQGNSA. The CDR3 has 15 residues. The CDR3 sequence is CASSYSGRLKETQYF. CDR3 sequence (DNA): TGTGCCAGCAGCTATAGCGGGAGGTTAAAGGAGACCCAGTACTTC. Looking up the rest from reference TRBV7-2 and TRBJ2-5 gives the full variable domain: GAGVSQSPSNKVTEKGKDVELRCDPISGHTALYWYRQSLGQGLEFLIYFQGNSAPDKSGLPSDRFSAERTGGSVSTLTIQRTQQEDSAVYLCASSYSGRLKETQYFGPGTRLLVL.

V and J are TRBV3-1 and TRBJ2-3; TRBD1 matches 7 bases. Unmatched junction bases numbered 7, after V lost 7 bases and J lost 0 bases. The CDR3 loop spans 15 amino acids. Germline CDR1 and CDR2: LGHDT and YNNKEL (reference sequence). The CDR3 reads CASTTTGRSTDTQYF. The CDR3 DNA sequence: TGTGCCAGCACCACGACAGGGCGTAGCACAGATACGCAGTATTTT.

To note about this clonotype: This may stem from a read error, because a much larger clone lies one nucleotide away. The chain employs TRBV29-1 and TRBJ2-7; D perhaps matches TRBD1 (5 bases). CDR1 is SQVTM, CDR2 ANQGSEA, per germline. The CDR3 sequence is 12 residues long. The ends were cut back, 4 bases at V and 4 bases at J, with 11 bases in the middle. Here the CDR3 reads CSVGSGIYEQYF. CDR3 sequence (DNA): TGCAGCGTTGGGTCAGGGATATACGAGCAGTACTTC.

This clonotype appeared a few times. V gene TRBV30 combines with J gene TRBJ2-1, with a weak D call TRBD2 (6 bases). The V end lost 3 bases, the J end lost 10 bases, and 13 bases lay between the germline ends. The CDR3 covers 12 residues. Germline lookup yields CDR1 GTSNPN and CDR2 SVGIG (reference sequence). This CDR3 reads CAWRDRGWEQFF. The CDR3 DNA sequence: TGTGCCTGGAGGGATCGGGGGTGGGAGCAGTTCTTC.

This clonotype came up a few times. The CDR3 region has the DNA TGTGCCAGCAGCCAAGAATTCACAGCTGGGGCCAACGTCCTGACTTTC. Amino acid sequence: CASSQEFTAGANVLTF. The rearrangement links TRBV4-2 to TRBJ2-6; D remains unclear. CDR3 length: 16 amino acids. CDR1 is LGHNA, CDR2 YNFKEQ, per germline. V was cut by 0 bases and J by 2 bases, with 8 bases left in between.

Of note for this clonotype: One end of the junction varies from germline; a read error may be responsible. The V gene is TRBV28, the J gene TRBJ2-4; D not certain. The J call is doubtful: the DNA matches TRBJ2-7 better. From germline, CDR1 is MDHEN and CDR2 SYDVKM. There are 13 residues in the CDR3. CDR3 in amino acids: CANSLVGGYEQYF. DNA for the CDR3: TGTGCCAACAGTTTAGTTGGCGGATACGAGCAGTACTTC.

About this clonotype itself: Being one base from a much bigger clone, this may be a read error. The rearrangement uses TRBV28 and TRBJ2-1; the D gene is possibly TRBD1 (6 bases). The J call is in doubt because the DNA end fits TRBJ2-7 better. The germline V gene encodes CDR1 MDHEN and CDR2 SYDVKM. The CDR3 runs to 16 residues. The DNA for the CDR3 is TGTGCCAGCAGTTTAGTGGGCAGGGGCTCCTACAATGAGCAGTACTTC. Translated, it gives CASSLVGRGSYNEQYF.

The genes are TRBV27 and TRBJ2-7, with TRBD2 matching over 7 bases. V dropped 6 bases and J dropped 7; count of bases not matched to a gene: 12. CDR3 length: 14 residues. The germline gives CDR1 MNHEY, CDR2 SMNVEV (reference sequence). The CDR3 region has the DNA TGTGCCAGCAGCCCTAGCGGTCCCTACAATGAGCAGTACTTC. Protein sequence: CASSPSGPYNEQYF.

This clonotype is a singleton in its sample. One end of the junction is discordant with germline, which a read error may explain. The V gene is TRBV18, the J gene TRBJ1-1, with 7 bases identical to TRBD1. The CDR3 sequence is 13 residues long. CDR1 is KGHSH, CDR2 LQKENI, per germline. CDR3 sequence reads: CTSSTGVQTEAFF. CDR3 bases: TGTACCAGCTCTACAGGGGTACAAACTGAAGCTTTCTTT.

The V call is TRBV28, the J call TRBJ2-5; TRBD1 might be the D (5 bases). The CDR3 consists of 15 residues. V was shortened by 4 bases and J by 4 bases, with 16 bases between the two germline ends. Germline CDR1 reads MDHEN; CDR2 reads SYDVKM. The CDR3 loop is CASSSPSRQGETQYF. The CDR3 DNA follows: TGTGCCAGCAGTTCCCCCTCGAGGCAGGGAGAGACCCAGTACTTC.

The V gene is TRBV12-3 or TRBV12-4, the J gene TRBJ2-5; D is undetermined. V dropped 3 bases and J dropped 1 base, with 9 bases sitting between them. CDR3 length: 14 residues. The CDR3 nucleotides are TGTGCCAGCAGTTTCCGAGCGCCCCAAGAGACCCAGTACTTC. Translating it yields CASSFRAPQETQYF.

This clonotype has more than one count but fewer than ten. The chain links TRBV6-1 to TRBJ2-6; a weak D match, TRBD2 (6 bases). Trimming took 1 base from V and 0 from J, leaving 13 bases between them. This CDR3 spans 18 amino acids. Germline V gene lookup returns CDR1 MNHNS and CDR2 SASEGT. DNA of the CDR3: TGTGCCAGCAGTGAAGAATTCGGACTAAGCTCTGGGGCCAACGTCCTGACTTTC. Its protein is CASSEEFGLSSGANVLTF.

This clonotype appeared a few times. The rearrangement uses TRBV20-1 and TRBJ2-1; 8 bases match TRBD2. This CDR3 has 17 amino acids. V lost 4 bases and J lost 0; bases outside the gene matches: 11. Germline V gene lookup returns CDR1 DFQATT and CDR2 SNEGSKA (reference sequence). For the CDR3, the DNA is TGCAGTGCTACCGCGACGAGCGGGAGACTCTCCTACAATGAGCAGTTCTTC. It translates to CSATATSGRLSYNEQFF.

V and J are TRBV5-1 and TRBJ2-7, with TRBD1 as a possible D gene (6 bases). CDR3 size: 15 residues. Trimming removed 3 bases from V and 0 bases from J, with 13 bases in between. Germline CDR1 reads SGHRS; CDR2 reads YFSETQ. CDR3 in amino acids: CASSWQGPSSYEQYF. Here the CDR3 DNA reads TGCGCCAGCAGCTGGCAGGGGCCCAGCTCCTACGAGCAGTACTTC.

This clonotype was seen repeatedly, ten times or more. This rearrangement joins TRBV20-1 to TRBJ2-2; 11 positions agree with TRBD2. Trimming at V came to 3 bases and at J to 4 bases, leaving 1 base not matched to a gene. The CDR3 totals 14 residues. The germline V gene encodes CDR1 DFQATT and CDR2 SNEGSKA (reference sequence). Here the CDR3 DNA reads TGCAGTGCTAGCCTAGCGGGAGGCACCGGGGAGCTGTTTTTT. It encodes CSASLAGGTGELFF.

This clonotype was recorded a few times. The genes are TRBV3-1 and TRBJ2-7; D is uncertain. CDR1 is LGHDT, CDR2 YNNKEL, per germline (reference sequence). The CDR3 loop spans 11 amino acids. V was shortened by 5 bases and J by 4 bases, with 6 bases between the two germline ends. The CDR3 region is CASSKEYEQYF. The CDR3 coding sequence is TGTGCCAGCAGCAAGGAATACGAGCAGTACTTC.

This clonotype was observed a handful of times. J is TRBJ2-7 and V is TRBV5-1; 8 bases are a match to TRBD1. The V and J ends lost 0 bases and 0 bases, in that order; junction bases with no gene match: 2. Germline V gene lookup returns CDR1 SGHRS and CDR2 YFSETQ. The length of the CDR3 is 15 residues. The CDR3: CASSLGDRSSYEQYF. As DNA, the CDR3 is TGCGCCAGCAGCTTGGGGGACAGGTCCTCCTACGAGCAGTACTTC.

This clonotype was recorded a few times. The chain combines TRBV9 with TRBJ2-7; a possible D gene is TRBD2 (5 bases). The CDR3 consists of 15 residues. From germline, CDR1 is SGDLS and CDR2 YYNGEE. V lost 4 bases to trimming and J lost 5 bases, with 19 bases between them. CDR3 sequence: CASSPLVGVRNEQYF. Here the CDR3 DNA reads TGTGCCAGCAGCCCCCTAGTCGGGGTAAGGAACGAGCAGTACTTC.

This clonotype was detected ten times or more. J is TRBJ2-7 and V is TRBV7-8; 8 bases line up with TRBD1. CDR3 length: 14 residues. Germline V gene lookup returns CDR1 SGHVS and CDR2 FQNEAQ. V shed 5 bases and J 3 bases; nucleotides not matched to a gene: 6. CDR3 DNA: TGTGCCAGCAGCCCGATCGACAGGGGCTACGAGCAGTACTTC. This encodes CASSPIDRGYEQYF.

V usage is TRBV28 and J usage is TRBJ2-5; 8 nucleotides match TRBD2. There are 15 residues in the CDR3. V dropped 11 bases and J dropped 1; count of bases not matched to a gene: 12. Per the germline V gene, CDR1 is MDHEN and CDR2 is SYDVKM. CDR3 DNA: TGTGCCCCCAGGGAGGCTAGCGGGCCCCAAGAGACCCAGTACTTC. It codes for CAPREASGPQETQYF.